This entry features one T cell receptor (beta chain) sequence. Method: immunoSEQ multiplex PCR; TCRdb's copy keeps in-frame clones and lacks some. The sample has approximately 220,000 clones, less than 90% seen once. CDR1 MNHEY and CDR2 SMNVEV come from the germline V gene (reference sequence). The CDR3 has 13 amino acids. The V and J ends lost 6 bases and 9 bases, in that order; junction bases with no gene match: 6. The age range of participants was about 18 to 89 years, with residence in some 25 US areas. Assignments of participants to cohorts depended upon their own reported clinical history. The record originates from a study of blood T cell repertoires in COVID-19.

The sequence was collected from a woman in her 30s who had been exposed to COVID-19. The chain links TRBV27 to TRBJ2-1; 9 nucleotides match TRBD2. Material for sequencing was PBMCs or T cells enriched from blood (not recorded which). The CDR3 region is CASRSGTSSEQFF. Written as DNA, the CDR3 is TGTGCCAGCAGGTCCGGGACTAGCTCTGAGCAGTTCTTC.